The 21 T cell receptor beta chains reported below all come from one sample, sequenced in a study of T cells in women clearing cervical HPV infection (dated by TCRdb to 2016 to 2019). Library prep was done by the immunoSEQ multiplex PCR assay. Here the immuneACCESS table is served through TCRdb, limited to in-frame sequences with V and J called. Missing clones are a known gap in these copies; in checked studies unresolved V genes cover under half, and the rest lacks a known reason. The sample's table covers under 45,000 clones. Of the sample, roughly 1.3% is held by the ten largest clones. The sample comprised blood buffy coat. Receptors were obtained from a woman between 18 and 75 years old with a cervical HPV16 infection that either progressed to CIN3+ or cleared (not recorded which).

The CDR3 DNA, read in part, is TGCGCCAGCAGCTTTGGGGGTGGCGGGGACGAG. Encoded protein: CASSFGGGGDE. The full CDR3 reads CASSFGGGGDEQYF. This rearrangement joins TRBV5-1 to TRBJ2-7, with TRBD2 as a possible D gene (6 bases). The read finishes 3 residues shy of the CDR3 end, and the germline J gene is used to complete it. Germline CDR1 is SGHRS and CDR2 is YFSETQ. The CDR3 length is 14 residues. Between the trimmed V and J ends, which lost 2 bases and 5 bases, there was a span of 14 bases.

As regards this clone: The sequenced fragment ends 3 residues before the CDR3 boundary, so the rest is inferred from the germline J gene. This chain uses TRBV30 with TRBJ1-2, with D unclear. Germline CDR1 and CDR2: GTSNPN and SVGIG (reference sequence). CDR3 size: 12 residues. CDR3 in amino acids: CAWSVTFYDYTF. The DNA read from the CDR3 is TGTGCCTGGAGTGTAACTTTCTACGAC.

The CDR3 DNA, read in part, is TGTGCCAGCAGCCAACCCGGGACAGATACG. Residues: CASSQPGTDT. In full, the CDR3 reads CASSQPGTDTQYF. This chain links TRBV7-9 with TRBJ2-3; no clear D gene. The read comes to an end 3 residues before the CDR3 does, leaving the germline J gene to fill in the end. CDR3 length equals 13 residues. Germline V CDR1 and CDR2: SEHNR, FQNEAQ (reference sequence). V was cut by 5 bases and J by 3 bases, with 9 bases left in between.

On this clone itself: The read finishes 3 residues shy of the CDR3 end, and the germline J gene is used to complete it. The chain carries TRBV19 and TRBJ2-7, with D possibly being TRBD1 (6 bases). V was pared by 4 bases and J by 5 bases, with 12 bases between. Per the germline V gene, CDR1 is LNHDA and CDR2 is SQIVND (reference sequence). The CDR3 covers 13 residues. Partial CDR3 DNA: TGTGCCAGTAGTAACGTCAGGGGTGACGAG. Its translation is CASSNVRGDE. The CDR3 reads in full as CASSNVRGDEQYF.

About this clone: The read halts 3 residues ahead of the CDR3 end, with the missing end drawn from the germline J gene. The chain joins TRBV7-7 to TRBJ2-3, with TRBD2 identical over 11 bases. Germline V CDR1 and CDR2: SSHAT, FNYEAQ (reference sequence). This CDR3 has 17 amino acids. The DNA read from the CDR3 is TGTGCCAGCAGCTTGGGACTAGCGGAAAGGAGGCGGGAGACG. This sequence encodes CASSLGLAERRRET. The entire CDR3 protein is CASSLGLAERRRETQYF.

Turning to this clone: The read ends 3 residues before the CDR3 terminus; that terminus is restored from the germline J gene. This chain joins TRBV19 and TRBJ2-1; TRBD1 aligns across 9 bases. This CDR3 contains 17 residues. Germline V gene lookup returns CDR1 LNHDA and CDR2 SQIVND (reference sequence). The junction had 8 bases not matched to a gene; V was cut back by 5 bases and J by 0 bases. The CDR3 reads CASSSLQGARSYNEQFF. The sequenced part of the CDR3 DNA is TGTGCCAGTAGTTCTCTACAGGGGGCCCGCTCCTACAATGAG.

Points on this clone: The read gets to within 3 residues of the CDR3 end, and the germline J gene fills in the rest. The V and J genes are TRBV5-1 and TRBJ1-3; unclear D gene. There are 12 residues in the CDR3. Trimming cost V 2 bases and J 3 bases, with 3 bases left between them. The germline V gene has CDR1 SGHRS and CDR2 YFSETQ. The covered CDR3 bases are TGCGCCAGCAGCTTCGGTGGAAACACC. Translated, it gives CASSFGGNT. The entire CDR3 protein reads CASSFGGNTIYF. The whole variable domain, filled in from reference TRBV5-1 and TRBJ1-3, reads KAGVTQTPRYLIKTRGQQVTLSCSPISGHRSVSWYQQTPGQGLQFLFEYFSETQRNKGNFPGRFSGRQFSNSRSEMNVSTLELGDSALYLCASSFGGNTIYFGEGSWLTVV.

A remark on this clone: The CDR3 goes on 3 residues after the read ends, and that part is filled in from the germline J gene. The chain recombines TRBV2 with TRBJ2-1; 8 bases fit TRBD2. The trim removed 4 bases at V and 6 bases at J, leaving 2 bases unmatched. In germline, CDR1 is SNHLY, CDR2 FYNNEI. CDR3 length equals 13 residues. The sequenced part of the CDR3 DNA is TGTGCCAGCAGTGGAGCGGGGGCCAATGAG. Translation gives CASSGAGANE. The CDR3 in its entirety is CASSGAGANEQFF.

A remark on this clone: With the read ending 3 residues before the CDR3 end, the germline J gene is used to fill in that end. The V call is TRBV5-4, the J call TRBJ2-1; D unclear. Trimming took off 4 bases at V and 0 bases at J, with 11 bases between the two ends. Germline V gives CDR1 SGHNT, CDR2 YYREEE (reference sequence). The CDR3 runs 15 residues. The CDR3 protein is CASSRESVSYNEQFF. The sequenced CDR3 bases are TGTGCCAGCAGCCGAGAATCGGTCTCCTACAATGAG.

On this clone: The sequence runs out 3 residues before the end of the CDR3; the remainder is reconstructed from the germline J gene. V gene TRBV7-9 combines with J gene TRBJ2-3; D is possibly TRBD2 (5 bases). Germline V gives CDR1 SEHNR, CDR2 FQNEAQ (reference sequence). CDR3 size: 13 residues. V lost 5 bases, J lost 2 bases, and 8 bases lay in between. CDR3 sequence: CASSHDYTDTQYF. The DNA read from the CDR3 is TGTGCCAGCAGCCACGACTACACAGATACG. The full variable domain, its missing parts supplied by reference TRBV7-9 and TRBJ2-3, is DTGVSQNPRHKITKRGQNVTFRCDPISEHNRLYWYRQTLGQGPEFLTYFQNEAQLEKSRLLSDRFSAERPKGSFSTLEIQRTEQGDSAMYLCASSHDYTDTQYFGPGTRLTVL.

Worth noting for this clone: The CDR3 goes on 3 residues after the read ends, and that part is filled in from the germline J gene. V usage is TRBV20-1 and J usage is TRBJ1-5, with 7 bases matching TRBD1. The germline V gene encodes CDR1 DFQATT and CDR2 SNEGSKA (reference sequence). CDR3 length: 14 amino acids. The trim removed 5 bases at V and 0 bases at J, leaving 4 bases unmatched. The CDR3 bases that were read are TGCAGTGCTCCCCGACAGGGTAGCAATCAGCCC. Translated, it gives CSAPRQGSNQP. In full, the CDR3 reads CSAPRQGSNQPQHF.

As for this clone: The read halts 3 residues ahead of the CDR3 end, with the missing end drawn from the germline J gene. This rearrangement joins TRBV18 to TRBJ1-1; a possible D gene is TRBD1 (6 bases). This CDR3 is built from 13 residues. CDR1 and CDR2 from the germline V gene are KGHSH and LQKENI. The sequenced part of the CDR3 DNA is TGTGCCAGCTCACCACAGGCAGGGGAAAAA. It is translated as CASSPQAGEK. The entire CDR3 is CASSPQAGEKAFF.

In the case of this clone: The sequence runs out 3 residues before the end of the CDR3; the remainder is reconstructed from the germline J gene. This chain links TRBV2 with TRBJ2-4, with 7 nucleotides matching TRBD1. Per the germline V gene, CDR1 is SNHLY and CDR2 is FYNNEI. The CDR3 consists of 12 residues. The CDR3: CARQGQNYGQYF. The covered CDR3 bases are TGTGCCCGCCAGGGACAGAACTATGGT.

As to this clone: The DNA ends 3 residues before the CDR3 does, and the rest of the CDR3 is filled in from the germline J gene. The chain couples TRBV7-9 to TRBJ2-4; 12 bases line up with TRBD2. The CDR3 is 14 residues long. CDR1 is SEHNR, CDR2 FQNEAQ, per germline (reference sequence). This chain's CDR3 is CASSPTSGSRAQYF. The CDR3 bases that were read are TGTGCCAGCAGCCCGACTAGCGGGAGTAGGGCT.

CDR3 region: CASSLNRGHGYTF. The covered CDR3 bases are TGTGCCAGCAGTCTCAACAGGGGCCATGGC. The chain recombines TRBV28 with TRBJ1-2; TRBD1 matches at 7 bases. The observed sequence ends 3 residues before the CDR3 terminus, with the missing tail filled in from the germline J gene. V dropped 5 bases and J dropped 6; count of bases not matched to a gene: 6. Germline V gene sequence: CDR1 MDHEN, CDR2 SYDVKM. This CDR3 has 13 amino acids.

Concerning this clone: The CDR3 end falls 3 residues outside the read, so it is completed with the germline J gene. V is TRBV6-1 and J is TRBJ1-2; D might be TRBD1 (5 bases). Germline lookup yields CDR1 MNHNS and CDR2 SASEGT. Trimming shortened V by 6 bases and J by 4 bases, and 12 bases separated the two germline ends. The CDR3 is made up of 13 amino acids. The CDR3 is CASRETGIYGYTF. CDR3 bases read: TGTGCCAGCAGAGAAACAGGCATCTATGGC.

Concerning this clone: The read stops 3 residues short of the end of the CDR3; the missing end is completed from the germline J gene. The rearrangement links TRBV2 to TRBJ1-4; 8 bases map to TRBD1. The germline CDR1 and CDR2 sequences are SNHLY and FYNNEI. V shed 2 bases, J shed 8 bases, and the junction held 10 bases outside the gene matches. This CDR3 has 16 residues. The sequenced part of the CDR3 DNA is TGTGCCAGCAGTGAACGGACAGGGAGTAGGGGCGAAAAA. Translation: CASSERTGSRGEK. The whole CDR3 protein is CASSERTGSRGEKLFF.

Details on this clone: Read sequence stops 3 residues before the CDR3 end, and the germline J gene provides the missing end. The V and J genes are TRBV7-3 and TRBJ2-1; D might be TRBD1 (5 bases). The CDR3 sequence is 15 residues long. V lost 3 bases to trimming and J lost 2 bases, with 11 bases between them. Per the germline V gene, CDR1 is SGHTA and CDR2 is FQGTGA. The CDR3 sequence: CASSFQGGTYNEQFF. The CDR3 DNA, read in part, is TGTGCCAGCAGCTTCCAGGGCGGCACCTACAATGAG.

On this clone: The read halts 3 residues ahead of the CDR3 end, with the missing end drawn from the germline J gene. The chain employs TRBV2 and TRBJ2-3; a weak D match, TRBD2 (6 bases). CDR1 and CDR2 from the germline V gene are SNHLY and FYNNEI. The length of the CDR3 is 15 residues. The part of the CDR3 DNA that was read is TGTGCCAGCAGTGAGCCTACCTTCGGAGGGGAGACG. It yields the protein CASSEPTFGGET. The whole CDR3 sequence is CASSEPTFGGETQYF.

Details on this clone: The read halts 3 residues ahead of the CDR3 end, with the missing end drawn from the germline J gene. The chain has TRBV5-1 and TRBJ2-1, with D possibly matching TRBD1 (6 bases). V was shortened by 3 bases and J by 2 bases, with 12 bases between the two germline ends. Germline assignment: CDR1 SGHRS and CDR2 YFSETQ. The CDR3 extends over 15 amino acids. The CDR3 bases that were read are TGCGCCAGCAGCTCCTCAGGGGAGCCCTACAATGAG. Its protein is CASSSSGEPYNE. The whole CDR3 reads CASSSSGEPYNEQFF.

A remark on this clone: Coverage ceases 3 residues before the CDR3 finishes, and the germline J gene fills in the end. The rearrangement uses TRBV4-2 and TRBJ1-4; 9 nucleotides align to TRBD1. Germline V gene data show CDR1 as LGHNA and CDR2 as YNFKEQ. The CDR3 covers 18 residues. The ends lost 2 bases at V and 4 bases at J; junction bases unmatched: 11. The CDR3 reads CASSQLTATGGFNEKLFF. The covered CDR3 bases are TGTGCCAGCAGCCAACTGACCGCGACAGGGGGGTTTAATGAAAAA.